This TCR beta chain appears in the sequencing data of a study of siplizumab effects on memory and regulatory T cells. General study points: Roughly 75-97% of proliferating CD4+ or CD8+ clones lacked a naive or memory phenotype that could be assigned.

V was pared by 6 bases and J by 2 bases, with 10 bases between. This CDR3 is 13 amino acids long. Germline lookup yields CDR1 MNHNS and CDR2 SASEGT. About this clone itself: Its antigen remains unknown.

Produced via immunoSEQ multiplex PCR; TCRdb's table is partial and in-frame only. Found here are about 110,000 clones, just under 95% of them singletons; the top ten hold approximately 1.3%. This receptor was obtained from a human donor in good health. Sequenced input: CD4+ T cells sorted from blood. V and J are TRBV6-1 and TRBJ1-1, with D possibly being TRBD1 (6 bases). CDR3 protein: CASRIQGNTEAFF. DNA for the CDR3: TGTGCCAGCAGAATACAGGGTAACACTGAAGCTTTCTTT.